The 27 T cell receptor beta chains below were found in one sample sequenced in a study of lung T cells in sarcoidosis with Löfgren's syndrome. Using its own MiXCR run on the reads, TCRdb lists one record per CDR3 protein. This repertoire shows about 8,500 distinct CDR3 sequences, 20% to 25% found once; its top ten account for roughly 25%. The specimen was CD4+ T cells from bronchoalveolar lavage fluid. These TCRs come from a human donor with sarcoidosis (Löfgren's syndrome or another form), or a control subject (not recorded which).

The chain links TRBV7-2 to TRBJ1-2; 7 positions agree with TRBD1. V trimming: 1 base; J trimming: 7 bases; junction bases outside the gene matches: 6. Germline assignment: CDR1 SGHTA and CDR2 FQGNSA. CDR3 size: 14 residues. The CDR3 loop is CASSLVVTGFGYTF. The CDR3 bases are TGTGCCAGCAGCTTAGTGGTGACAGGGTTTGGCTACACCTTC.

In this sample, this clonotype is medium-sized. The rearrangement links TRBV28 to TRBJ1-2; D remains unclear. Germline CDR1 is MDHEN and CDR2 is SYDVKM. The CDR3 spans 12 residues. V lost 1 base to trimming and J lost 4 bases, with 4 bases between them. The CDR3 nucleotides are TGTGCCAGCAGTTTATTGAGCTATGGCTACACCTTC. Protein sequence: CASSLLSYGYTF.

For this clonotype: A much larger clone lies a single base off, so this may be a read error. Without the conserved terminal phenylalanine or tryptophan, this CDR3 likely stems from a read error. The chain is built from TRBV2 and TRBJ1-2, with D possibly TRBD1 on 5 matching bases. V lost 8 bases to trimming and J lost 4 bases, with 14 bases between them. Per the germline V gene, CDR1 is SNHLY and CDR2 is FYNNEI. This CDR3 spans 13 amino acids. The CDR3 DNA sequence: TGTGCCAGCGAAGGGGCCCCTAGCTATGGCTACACCCTC. Its translation: CASEGAPSYGYTL.

About this clonotype itself: Compared with germline, one end of the junction differs, possibly owing to a read error. V gene TRBV4-2 combines with J gene TRBJ2-2; 10 nucleotides match TRBD2. The germline gives CDR1 LGHNA, CDR2 YNFKEQ. The CDR3 runs to 16 residues. The DNA of the CDR3 is TGTGCCAGCAGCCAAGGGACTAGCGGTTACACCGGGGGGCTGTTTTTT. Translated, it gives CASSQGTSGYTGGLFF.

By frequency in the sample, this clonotype is medium-sized (0.01 to 0.1%). The chain employs TRBV7-2 and TRBJ1-3, with D tentatively TRBD1 (5 bases). V shed 5 bases and J shed 4 bases, with 9 bases lying between them. Germline values: CDR1 SGHTA, CDR2 FQGNSA. CDR3 length: 13 amino acids. The CDR3 coding sequence is TGTGCCAGCAGCGCAGGGTACGGAAACACCATATATTTT. Translated, it gives CASSAGYGNTIYF.

This chain joins TRBV15 and TRBJ2-7; D unclear. Germline V gives CDR1 LNHNV, CDR2 YYDKDF (reference sequence). V lost 0 bases, J lost 6 bases, and 15 bases lay in between. The length of the CDR3 is 15 residues. The CDR3 loop is CATSRDPGRVSEQYF. CDR3 in DNA: TGTGCCACCAGCAGAGATCCGGGTAGGGTGAGCGAGCAGTACTTC. Together with reference TRBV15 and TRBJ2-7, the CDR3 gives the full variable domain: DAMVIQNPRYQVTQFGKPVTLSCSQTLNHNVMYWYQQKSSQAPKLLFHYYDKDFNNEADTPDNFQSRRPNTSFCFLDIRSPGLGDTAMYLCATSRDPGRVSEQYFGPGTRLTVT.

This clonotype ranks as medium-sized. V is TRBV2 and J is TRBJ1-6, with D unresolved. The germline CDR1 and CDR2 sequences are SNHLY and FYNNEI. V gave up 11 bases and J gave up 7 bases, with 12 bases separating them. The CDR3 loop spans 12 amino acids. CDR3 bases: TGTGCCGGAGAAATGGGAAATTCACCCCTCCACTTT. Protein: CAGEMGNSPLHF.

This clonotype was counted between two and nine times. This sequence joins TRBV29-1 and TRBJ2-7, with a possible D match to TRBD2 (5 bases). V was shortened by 7 bases and J by 7 bases, with 14 bases between the two germline ends. Germline V lookup: CDR1 SQVTM, CDR2 ANQGSEA. CDR3 length: 11 residues. CDR3 bases: TGCAGCGCCGTATCAGCGGTTGAGCAGTACTTC. It translates to CSAVSAVEQYF.

About this clonotype itself: A read error may be the cause here, since a much bigger clone is one base away. The CDR3 loop reads CASSQLRVNTGELFF. Written as DNA, the CDR3 is TGTGCCAGCAGCCAACTACGGGTAAACACCGGGGAGCTGTTTTTT. The chain joins TRBV6-1 to TRBJ2-2; D is ambiguous. V dropped 6 bases and J dropped 2 bases, with 13 bases sitting between them. CDR3 size: 15 residues. The germline CDR1 and CDR2 sequences are MNHNS and SASEGT.

On this clonotype itself: This is likely a read error, given that the CDR3 carries no conserved phenylalanine or tryptophan at its end. The J gene is TRBJ1-1, the V gene TRBV7-9; TRBD1 agrees at 7 bases. CDR1 is SEHNR and CDR2 is FQNEAQ in the germline V gene (reference sequence). V dropped 2 bases and J dropped 6; count of bases not matched to a gene: 15. The CDR3 is 17 amino acids. The DNA of the CDR3 is TGTGCCAGCAGCTTAAATAAGATGGGGACAGCTAACTCTGAAGCTTTCCTT. This translates into CASSLNKMGTANSEAFL.

With regard to this clonotype: A single base separates this from a much larger clone, so it may be a read error. No conserved phenylalanine or tryptophan is present at the end of the CDR3, so a read error is the likely explanation. The chain has TRBV5-4 and TRBJ1-1, with D possibly being TRBD1 (5 bases). The CDR3 sequence is 16 residues long. V was trimmed by 0 bases and J by 8 bases, leaving 20 bases between them. The V gene's germline CDR1 is SGHNT and CDR2 YYREEE (reference sequence). In nucleotides, the CDR3 is TGTGCCAGCAGCTTGGAGGTCTATAGGGGTAGGGGAGAAGCTTTCCTT. Its protein product is CASSLEVYRGRGEAFL.

This clonotype showed up many times. The J gene is TRBJ1-1, the V gene TRBV5-1; 8 bases are shared with TRBD1. This CDR3 contains 15 residues. The germline gives CDR1 SGHRS, CDR2 YFSETQ. With 1 base clipped from V and 5 bases from J, the junction kept 7 bases outside the gene matches. CDR3 coding DNA: TGCGCCAGCAGCTTGACAGGGGGGGTGCAGACTGAAGCTTTCTTT. Protein sequence: CASSLTGGVQTEAFF.

Remarks on this clonotype: A much larger clone lies one base from this, so it may be a read error. CDR3 loop: CASSLGMDGGSTDTQYF. The CDR3 nucleotides read TGTGCCAGCAGCTTAGGGATGGACGGTGGTAGCACAGATACGCAGTATTTT. This chain connects TRBV7-9 to TRBJ2-3, with no clear D. This CDR3 is built from 17 residues. Germline loops: CDR1 SEHNR, CDR2 FQNEAQ (reference sequence). V shed 1 base and J shed 0 bases, with 14 bases lying between them.

In its sample, this clonotype ranks as medium-sized. Here the CDR3 reads CSARGQGSNQPQHF. DNA for the CDR3: TGCAGTGCTAGAGGACAGGGGAGCAATCAGCCCCAGCATTTT. The V and J genes are TRBV20-1 and TRBJ1-5, with 8 nucleotides matching TRBD1. V lost 1 base to trimming and J lost 1 base; unmatched junction nucleotides: 0. The CDR3 contains 14 residues. CDR1 and CDR2 (germline): DFQATT, SNEGSKA (reference sequence).

This clonotype occurred many times. This chain links TRBV9 with TRBJ2-3, with D possibly TRBD2 on 6 matching bases. The CDR3 loop spans 13 amino acids. The V gene's germline CDR1 is SGDLS and CDR2 YYNGEE. Deletions cut 8 bases from V and 2 bases from J, with 12 bases between. CDR3 nucleotides: TGTGCCAGTTCCCGGGGGTACACAGATACGCAGTATTTT. This sequence encodes CASSRGYTDTQYF. The full variable domain, its missing parts supplied by reference TRBV9 and TRBJ2-3, is DSGVTQTPKHLITATGQRVTLRCSPRSGDLSVYWYQQSLDQGLQFLIQYYNGEERAKGNILERFSAQQFPDLHSELNLSSLELGDSALYFCASSRGYTDTQYFGPGTRLTVL.

The chain employs TRBV5-1 and TRBJ2-2; 8 bases align to TRBD1. V lost 4 bases to trimming and J lost 7 bases; unmatched junction nucleotides: 15. The CDR3 contains 17 residues. Germline V CDR1 and CDR2: SGHRS, YFSETQ. CDR3 nucleotides: TGCGCCAGCAGCCCCCCCCTTCTCGCAGGGGGCGACGGGGAGCTGTTTTTT. Protein sequence: CASSPPLLAGGDGELFF.

Judged by abundance, this clonotype is medium-sized. The chain is built from TRBV6-6 and TRBJ1-1; the D gene is possibly TRBD1 (5 bases). Germline V gene data show CDR1 as MNHNY and CDR2 as SVGAGI (reference sequence). V was shortened by 0 bases and J by 4 bases, with 12 bases between the two germline ends. There are 15 residues in the CDR3. In nucleotides, the CDR3 is TGTGCCAGCAGTTACTCTTCCGGGACCCCCACTGAAGCTTTCTTT. Its protein is CASSYSSGTPTEAFF.

Only a few counts were recorded for this clonotype. The rearrangement uses TRBV11-2 and TRBJ1-2; D is perhaps TRBD1 (6 bases). Germline V CDR1 and CDR2: SGHAT, FQNNGV. The CDR3 has 14 amino acids. Trimming removed 0 bases from V and 3 bases from J, with 8 bases in between. DNA for the CDR3: TGTGCCAGCAGCTTAGAACAGGGTGACTATGGCTACACCTTC. Protein product: CASSLEQGDYGYTF.

This clonotype was observed many times. The chain carries TRBV24-1 and TRBJ2-7; 7 bases fit TRBD1. The length of the CDR3 is 13 residues. J was trimmed by 4 bases and V by 3 bases; bases with no gene match: 2. Germline assignment: CDR1 KGHDR and CDR2 SFDVKD. The CDR3 region is CATSDKQGYEQYF. The CDR3 nucleotides are TGTGCCACCAGTGATAAACAGGGGTACGAGCAGTACTTC.

The sample holds many counts of this clonotype. The V gene is TRBV19, the J gene TRBJ1-5, with unresolved D. Germline lookup yields CDR1 LNHDA and CDR2 SQIVND (reference sequence). V lost 3 bases and J lost 7, with 13 bases in between. This CDR3 is built from 14 residues. For the CDR3, the DNA is TGTGCCAGTAGTATCCCCAGCGGAGGGCAGCCCCAGCATTTT. Translating it yields CASSIPSGGQPQHF.

This clonotype was seen repeatedly, ten times or more. V usage is TRBV2 and J usage is TRBJ2-3; no reliable D call. Trimming left V 3 bases short and J 2 bases short, with 12 bases between. The CDR3 runs 15 residues. The germline gives CDR1 SNHLY, CDR2 FYNNEI. The CDR3 is CASSEDGHLTDTQYF. CDR3 nucleotide sequence: TGTGCCAGCAGTGAGGACGGCCACCTCACAGATACGCAGTATTTT.

This clonotype is deemed medium-sized. The chain employs TRBV7-6 and TRBJ1-5, with TRBD1 matching over 8 bases. Germline V CDR1 and CDR2: SGHVS, FNYEAQ. Trimming removed 5 bases from V and 1 base from J; junction bases left unmatched: 4. The CDR3 is made up of 15 amino acids. This CDR3 reads CASSKNRGSNQPQHF. As DNA, the CDR3 is TGTGCCAGCAGCAAAAACAGGGGGAGCAATCAGCCCCAGCATTTT.

This clonotype was seen only a few times. The chain recombines TRBV11-1 with TRBJ1-1; possibly TRBD1 for D (6 bases). Between the trimmed V and J ends, which lost 5 bases and 0 bases, there was a span of 19 bases. Per the germline V gene, CDR1 is SGHAT and CDR2 is FQDESV (reference sequence). This CDR3 region has 17 residues. The DNA for the CDR3 is TGTGCCAGCAGCACCCCAAACAGGGCGGATCTGAACACTGAAGCTTTCTTT. Encoded protein: CASSTPNRADLNTEAFF.

Relative to its sample, this clonotype is medium-sized. The rearrangement links TRBV6-6 to TRBJ1-3, with D uncertain. The CDR3 totals 14 residues. Germline V gene data show CDR1 as MNHNY and CDR2 as SVGAGI (reference sequence). V gave up 2 bases and J gave up 1 base, with 6 bases separating them. This CDR3 reads CASSYEVSGNTIYF. The DNA for the CDR3 is TGTGCCAGCAGTTACGAGGTTTCTGGAAACACCATATATTTT.

This clonotype occurred a few times. This could be a read error, since a much larger clone is one nucleotide away. The gene calls are TRBV20-1 and TRBJ2-3; weak D call: TRBD1 (5 bases). The length of the CDR3 is 13 residues. Per the germline V gene, CDR1 is DFQATT and CDR2 is SNEGSKA (reference sequence). The CDR3 spells CSAPLWGEDTQCF. CDR3 nucleotides: TGCAGTGCTCCCCTTTGGGGCGAAGATACGCAGTGTTTT.

The chain carries TRBV3-1 and TRBJ2-2; possible D gene TRBD1, 6 bases. The CDR3 covers 14 residues. Germline V lookup: CDR1 LGHDT, CDR2 YNNKEL (reference sequence). The V end lost 8 bases, the J end lost 1 base, and 11 bases lay between the germline ends. The CDR3 DNA is TGTGCCAGCGGCACAGGGATGAACACCGGGGAGCTGTTTTTT. Protein sequence: CASGTGMNTGELFF.

The chain carries TRBV9 and TRBJ1-2; TRBD1 matches at 8 bases. This CDR3 is built from 14 residues. J lost 4 bases, V lost 2 bases, and 4 bases had no gene match. The germline V gene has CDR1 SGDLS and CDR2 YYNGEE. The CDR3 DNA reads as TGTGCCAGCAGCGTGGACAGGGCTGCCTATGGCTACACCTTC. Translating it yields CASSVDRAAYGYTF.